The 20 T cell receptor beta chains listed next were all sequenced from one sample in a study of blood T cell repertoires in COVID-19. Here immunoSEQ multiplex PCR was the method, and the copy in TCRdb shows in-frame clones only, minus some. The sample includes some 190,000 clones, 75% to 90% of them seen just once. Sequencing was done on a sample of peripheral blood. The receptors come from a man aged 55 to 70 with acute or convalescent COVID-19.

V and J are TRBV10-3 and TRBJ1-2; 7 bases map to TRBD1. Trimming cost V 4 bases and J 4 bases; bases outside gene matches: 3. This CDR3 has 13 amino acids. Germline V gene sequence: CDR1 ENHRY, CDR2 SYGVKD. CDR3 in amino acids: CAISVQGGYGYTF. The CDR3 DNA follows: TGTGCCATCAGTGTGCAGGGGGGCTATGGCTACACCTTC.

V gene TRBV19 combines with J gene TRBJ1-2; perhaps TRBD1 as D (6 bases). V shed 7 bases and J shed 5 bases, with 8 bases lying between them. Germline assignment: CDR1 LNHDA and CDR2 SQIVND (reference sequence). The CDR3 extends over 11 amino acids. DNA of the CDR3: TGTGCCAGTAATAGGGGGTATGGCTACACCTTC. Its protein product is CASNRGYGYTF.

The V call is TRBV5-1, the J call TRBJ2-7, with D possibly being TRBD2 (6 bases). The CDR3 is 14 residues long. Trimming removed 5 bases from V and 1 base from J, with 13 bases in between. Germline CDR1 reads SGHRS; CDR2 reads YFSETQ. The CDR3 nucleotides read TGCGCCAGCAGACCCGGCGGAGGGTCCTACGAGCAGTACTTC. Protein product: CASRPGGGSYEQYF.

This rearrangement joins TRBV7-9 to TRBJ2-7; TRBD1 aligns across 11 bases. The CDR3 covers 12 residues. Per germline, CDR1 SEHNR and CDR2 FQNEAQ (reference sequence). V was pared by 11 bases and J by 5 bases, with 5 bases of the junction left unmatched. The CDR3 nucleotides read TGTGCCGCCGGGACAGGGGGGCACGAGCAGTACTTC. Amino acids: CAAGTGGHEQYF.

This chain links TRBV19 with TRBJ2-3; 7 nucleotides align to TRBD2. V was clipped by 8 bases and J by 6 bases; unmatched bases: 8. Germline assignment: CDR1 LNHDA and CDR2 SQIVND (reference sequence). The CDR3 contains 13 residues. The CDR3 region has the DNA TGTGCCAGTTCCCCGGGAGGCTCGGATACGCAGTATTTT. Its protein is CASSPGGSDTQYF.

This rearrangement joins TRBV2 to TRBJ2-1, with 11 bases lining up with TRBD2. This CDR3 contains 15 residues. The germline V gene encodes CDR1 SNHLY and CDR2 FYNNEI. V was pared by 6 bases and J by 5 bases, with 6 bases of the junction left unmatched. CDR3 nucleotides: TGTGCCAGCAGACCCGGGACTAGCGGAAACAATGAGCAGTTCTTC. It encodes CASRPGTSGNNEQFF.

The chain uses TRBV11-3 and TRBJ2-3, with a possible D match to TRBD2 (5 bases). CDR3 length equals 13 residues. V was pared by 5 bases and J by 2 bases, with 8 bases between. Germline loops: CDR1 SGHNT, CDR2 YENEEA. The CDR3 is CASSPGNTDTQYF. CDR3 nucleotides: TGTGCCAGCAGCCCGGGGAACACAGATACGCAGTATTTT.

This chain links TRBV9 with TRBJ1-1, with D unclear. This CDR3 is built from 15 residues. Germline assignment: CDR1 SGDLS and CDR2 YYNGEE. Trimming left V 0 bases short and J 1 base short, with 10 bases between. DNA for the CDR3: TGTGCCAGCAGCGTAGGAGGCACCCCGAACACTGAAGCTTTCTTT. This translates into CASSVGGTPNTEAFF.

This chain connects TRBV13 to TRBJ2-1; 8 nucleotides line up with TRBD2. The J segment lost 0 bases and the V segment lost 2 bases, leaving 12 bases of the junction unmatched. Germline CDR1 and CDR2: PRHDT and FYEKMQ (reference sequence). The CDR3 contains 19 residues. This CDR3 reads CASSLRPGLAQSSYNEQFF. The CDR3 bases are TGTGCCAGCAGCTTAAGGCCCGGACTAGCCCAGAGCTCCTACAATGAGCAGTTCTTC.

The chain recombines TRBV28 with TRBJ1-2; D is uncertain. Germline V gene sequence: CDR1 MDHEN, CDR2 SYDVKM. V was trimmed by 10 bases and J by 4 bases, leaving 10 bases between them. The CDR3 totals 11 residues. In DNA, the CDR3 is TGTGCCACCGACGAGGGCTATGGCTACACCTTC. It is translated as CATDEGYGYTF.

This rearrangement joins TRBV29-1 to TRBJ1-1, with TRBD1 matching over 10 bases. The trim removed 5 bases at V and 7 bases at J, leaving 10 bases unmatched. The length of the CDR3 is 14 residues. Germline-derived CDR1 and CDR2 are SQVTM and ANQGSEA. CDR3 bases: TGCAGCGTTTATAAACCGGGACAGGGGTTTGAAGCTTTCTTT. Its translation is CSVYKPGQGFEAFF.

This rearrangement joins TRBV5-1 to TRBJ2-7; maybe TRBD2 (6 bases). From germline, CDR1 is SGHRS and CDR2 YFSETQ. The length of the CDR3 is 15 residues. The V end was cut by 3 bases, the J end by 7 bases, with 20 bases between. The CDR3 region has the DNA TGCGCCAGCAGCTCTTTTGAGGGAGGCGCTTCGGAGCAGTACTTC. Translation: CASSSFEGGASEQYF.

This clone was seen a handful of times. The gene calls are TRBV2 and TRBJ1-2; D possibly corresponds to TRBD1 (6 bases). The V gene's germline CDR1 is SNHLY and CDR2 FYNNEI. The V end lost 5 bases, the J end lost 4 bases, and 17 bases lay between the germline ends. The CDR3 runs 15 residues. The CDR3 sequence is CASSSEGGRGYGYTF. Written as DNA, the CDR3 is TGTGCCAGCAGTTCAGAGGGGGGGCGCGGCTATGGCTACACCTTC.

The genes are TRBV18 and TRBJ1-2; D ambiguous. CDR1 and CDR2 from the germline V gene are KGHSH and LQKENI. Between the trimmed V and J ends, which lost 2 bases and 2 bases, there was a span of 12 bases. This CDR3 spans 15 amino acids. CDR3 loop: CASSPGNLGNYGYTF. Here the CDR3 DNA reads TGTGCCAGCTCACCAGGTAACCTAGGCAACTATGGCTACACCTTC.

The rearrangement uses TRBV3-1 (or the pseudogene TRBV3-2) and TRBJ1-5; 9 positions agree with TRBD1. Germline V CDR1 and CDR2: LGHDT, YNNKEL (reference sequence). V gave up 3 bases and J gave up 7 bases; unmatched junction bases: 13. The length of the CDR3 is 17 residues. CDR3 sequence (DNA): TGTGCCAGCAGCCATTCGTACCGGGACAGGGAGGGACAGCCCCAGCATTTT. This translates into CASSHSYRDREGQPQHF.

This clone was observed once. This chain links TRBV6-6 with TRBJ2-7; 8 nucleotides match TRBD2. The germline gives CDR1 MNHNY, CDR2 SVGAGI (reference sequence). This CDR3 contains 13 residues. The trim removed 4 bases at V and 3 bases at J, leaving 2 bases unmatched. For the CDR3, the DNA is TGTGCCAGCAGTTCGGGAGGGTACTACGAGCAGTACTTC. Residues: CASSSGGYYEQYF.

As for this clone: The sample carries other DNA sequences with the same CDR3. The V and J genes are TRBV5-1 and TRBJ2-2, with TRBD2 identical over 13 bases. The CDR3 runs to 16 residues. The germline CDR1 and CDR2 sequences are SGHRS and YFSETQ. After removal of 4 bases from V and 5 bases from J, the junction contained 5 bases not matched to a gene. CDR3 loop: CASSIGLAGATGELFF. The DNA of the CDR3 is TGCGCCAGCAGCATCGGACTAGCGGGAGCAACCGGGGAGCTGTTTTTT.

The rearrangement uses TRBV4-1 and TRBJ2-2, with no clear D. The CDR3 runs 15 residues. Germline V gives CDR1 MGHRA, CDR2 YSYEKL. Between the trimmed V and J ends, which lost 4 bases and 0 bases, there was a span of 9 bases. The CDR3 DNA is TGCGCCAGCAGCCGAGTGCCGGCGAACACCGGGGAGCTGTTTTTT. Translating it yields CASSRVPANTGELFF.

The chain combines TRBV5-1 with TRBJ2-3, with 10 bases matching TRBD2. The germline gives CDR1 SGHRS, CDR2 YFSETQ. This CDR3 has 16 residues. J gave up 1 base and V 3 bases, and 5 bases lay outside the gene matches. The DNA of the CDR3 is TGCGCCAGCAGCTCCGGACTAGCGGCTCGCACAGATACGCAGTATTTT. The encoded protein is CASSSGLAARTDTQYF.

V is TRBV5-8 and J is TRBJ2-7; TRBD1 matches at 7 bases. Per germline, CDR1 SGHTS and CDR2 YDEGEE. The V gene end was trimmed by 5 bases and the J gene end by 9 bases; junction bases not matched to a gene: 11. The CDR3 is 13 residues long. For the CDR3, the DNA is TGTGCCAGCAGACCCGTCAGACAGGGTGGGCAGTACTTC. This codes for CASRPVRQGGQYF.